Below, 25 T cell receptor beta chains from the same sample are listed, as sequenced in a study of T cell repertoires in cytomegalovirus infection (dated 2019 in TCRdb). Their specific antigens are unknown. TCRdb shows the sequencer as Illumina HiSeq 1500. Using fastp at Q25 and MiXCR, TCRdb reprocessed the public reads and kept productive beta chains. Entries that share a CDR3 protein sequence are merged under the most common genes and DNA. This sample gives 650,000 to 850,000 distinct CDR3 sequences in total; about 28% of them show up just once. The ten largest clonotypes hold around 12% of the sample. The sample's treatment or condition label, decoded: in vitro stimulation with specific CMV peptide epitopes to enrich CMV-specific T cells. The starting material was cultured CD8+ T cells from PBMCs, obtained from culture after CMV antigen stimulation. The receptors derive from a human donor in good health (CMV status not recorded). Some clones in this sample may be carry-over from other donors' samples.

The chain combines TRBV15 with TRBJ1-5; possibly TRBD1 for D (5 bases). CDR3 length: 15 amino acids. Trimming cost V 0 bases and J 7 bases, with 13 bases left between them. Germline V gene lookup returns CDR1 LNHNV and CDR2 YYDKDF (reference sequence). As DNA, the CDR3 is TGTGCCACCAGCAGAGATCGGGCAGGGCAACAGCCCCAGCATTTT. It translates to CATSRDRAGQQPQHF.

V gene TRBV7-9 combines with J gene TRBJ2-6; perhaps TRBD1 as D (5 bases). The V end lost 6 bases, the J end lost 4 bases, and 13 bases lay between the germline ends. This CDR3 comprises 15 residues. Germline CDR1 reads SEHNR; CDR2 reads FQNEAQ (reference sequence). The CDR3 sequence is CASRKPGSGANVLTF. The DNA of the CDR3 is TGTGCCAGCAGAAAACCAGGGTCCGGGGCCAACGTCCTGACTTTC.

The chain carries TRBV7-2 and TRBJ1-1, with D perhaps TRBD1 (6 bases). V gave up 2 bases and J gave up 5 bases, with 12 bases separating them. Germline V gene data show CDR1 as SGHTA and CDR2 as FQGNSA. CDR3 length: 14 amino acids. CDR3 sequence (DNA): TGTGCCAGCAGCTTAAGGGGGATGGAGACTGAAGCTTTCTTT. The encoded protein is CASSLRGMETEAFF.

This chain uses TRBV4-1 with TRBJ1-2; 9 positions agree with TRBD1. Germline CDR1 MGHRA, CDR2 YSYEKL. The V segment lost 1 base and the J segment 4 bases; nucleotides outside the gene matches: 4. This CDR3 has 15 amino acids. CDR3 nucleotide sequence: TGCGCCAGCAGCCAAGGCACAGGGGGCAGCTATGGCTACACCTTC. This codes for CASSQGTGGSYGYTF.

V is TRBV19 and J is TRBJ2-5; 8 nucleotides align to TRBD2. The CDR3 spans 15 residues. Germline V gene data show CDR1 as LNHDA and CDR2 as SQIVND (reference sequence). V was clipped by 3 bases and J by 5 bases; unmatched bases: 8. The CDR3 is CASSIIGGARETQYF. DNA for the CDR3: TGTGCCAGTAGTATTATCGGGGGGGCCCGGGAGACCCAGTACTTC.

Only a few counts were recorded for this clonotype. The CDR3 DNA sequence: TGTGCCAGCAGTGAAGCCTGGCTTGCCTCAACGGTGAACACTGAAGCTTTCTTT. It codes for CASSEAWLASTVNTEAFF. V gene TRBV2 combines with J gene TRBJ1-1; D call uncertain. Germline CDR1 SNHLY, CDR2 FYNNEI. The V and J ends lost 0 bases and 0 bases respectively, with 17 bases between them. The CDR3 has 18 amino acids.

This clonotype was seen many times. This chain connects TRBV12-3 or TRBV12-4 to TRBJ2-1, with TRBD1 matching 10 bases. The junction had 5 bases not matched to a gene; V was cut back by 3 bases and J by 6 bases. The CDR3 is 15 residues long. This CDR3 reads CASSFWTGGRNEQFF. The CDR3 bases are TGTGCCAGCAGTTTCTGGACAGGGGGACGCAATGAGCAGTTCTTC.

This clonotype was detected a few times. This chain connects TRBV7-9 to TRBJ1-2; weak D call: TRBD1 (6 bases). Germline CDR1 and CDR2: SEHNR and FQNEAQ (reference sequence). V was clipped by 5 bases and J by 6 bases, with 22 bases between them. This CDR3 is built from 16 residues. The DNA of the CDR3 is TGTGCCAGCAGCCCGATCCGGGGGCGACAACTACATGGCTACACCTTC. This codes for CASSPIRGRQLHGYTF.

This chain connects TRBV6-2 or TRBV6-3 to TRBJ1-1; D not resolved. The CDR3 runs to 12 residues. CDR1 and CDR2 (germline): MNHEY, SVGEGT. Trimming removed 1 base from V and 3 bases from J, with 3 bases in between. Here the CDR3 reads CASSYLDTEAFF. The CDR3 nucleotides read TGTGCCAGCAGTTACTTAGACACTGAAGCTTTCTTT.

This clonotype was counted at least ten times. This chain links TRBV12-3 or TRBV12-4 with TRBJ1-4; unclear D gene. With 4 bases removed from V and 8 bases from J, the gap between germline ends came to 14 bases. There are 14 residues in the CDR3. The CDR3 loop is CASSSRGGGEKLFF. In nucleotides, the CDR3 is TGTGCCAGCAGTTCACGGGGTGGCGGGGAAAAACTGTTTTTT.

On this clonotype itself: A single base separates this from a much larger clone, so it may be a read error. The CDR3 spells CAGGTPGTGSETQYF. CDR3 sequence (DNA): TGTGCCGGCGGAACACCCGGGACAGGGTCTGAGACCCAGTACTTC. This rearrangement joins TRBV7-2 to TRBJ2-5, with 9 bases that match TRBD1. Per germline, CDR1 SGHTA and CDR2 FQGNSA. The length of the CDR3 is 15 residues. With 11 bases clipped from V and 5 bases from J, the junction kept 15 bases outside the gene matches.

This clonotype was counted many times. The V call is TRBV6-5, the J call TRBJ2-2, with 7 bases matching TRBD2. The CDR3 contains 16 residues. Trimming cost V 0 bases and J 5 bases; bases outside gene matches: 6. The germline V gene has CDR1 MNHEY and CDR2 SVGAGI. The CDR3 region is CASSYSSQGGTGELFF. CDR3 nucleotide sequence: TGTGCCAGCAGTTACTCATCCCAGGGAGGGACCGGGGAGCTGTTTTTT.

The rearrangement joins TRBV29-1 to TRBJ2-5; the D gene is possibly TRBD2 (5 bases). The V and J ends lost 7 bases and 5 bases respectively, with 17 bases between them. The CDR3 sequence is 13 residues long. CDR1 and CDR2 (germline): SQVTM, ANQGSEA. CDR3 protein: CSAVRGSLETQYF. CDR3 DNA sequence: TGCAGCGCCGTGAGAGGGAGCTTGGAGACCCAGTACTTC.

This clonotype has just a few counts. The chain links TRBV4-1 to TRBJ1-6, with D hard to call. CDR3 length: 14 residues. V was trimmed by 0 bases and J by 9 bases, leaving 9 bases between them. Germline V gives CDR1 MGHRA, CDR2 YSYEKL. Here the CDR3 DNA reads TGCGCCAGCAGCCAAGAAAATGGGGTTTCACCCCTCCACTTT. It translates to CASSQENGVSPLHF.

This clonotype was counted many times. This chain links TRBV7-6 with TRBJ2-1, with 15 positions matching TRBD2. The CDR3 loop spans 18 amino acids. CDR1 and CDR2 from the germline V gene are SGHVS and FNYEAQ. The V and J ends lost 1 base and 7 bases, in that order; junction bases with no gene match: 8. In DNA form, the CDR3 reads TGTGCCAGCAGCTTAGGGACTAGCGGGGGGGCCGGTTGGAATGAGCAGTTCTTC. Translation: CASSLGTSGGAGWNEQFF.

V usage is TRBV6-2 or TRBV6-3 and J usage is TRBJ1-5; no reliable D call. This CDR3 contains 13 residues. Germline V gene data show CDR1 as MNHEY and CDR2 as SVGEGT. The ends were cut back, 7 bases at V and 3 bases at J, with 10 bases in the middle. The CDR3, as DNA: TGTGCCAGCACCAGGACCAACAATCAGCCCCAGCATTTT. Translated: CASTRTNNQPQHF.

V usage is TRBV9 and J usage is TRBJ1-1, with D possibly TRBD1 on 6 matching bases. The CDR3 runs to 14 residues. CDR1 is SGDLS and CDR2 is YYNGEE in the germline V gene. Trimming left V 1 base short and J 1 base short, with 8 bases between. CDR3 protein: CASSVLQGNTEAFF. CDR3 sequence (DNA): TGTGCCAGCAGCGTATTACAGGGGAACACTGAAGCTTTCTTT.

This clonotype has just a few counts. The chain recombines TRBV2 with TRBJ2-1, with TRBD2 as a possible D gene (5 bases). The CDR3 has 15 amino acids. Per germline, CDR1 SNHLY and CDR2 FYNNEI. Deletions cut 9 bases from V and 7 bases from J, with 22 bases between. This CDR3 reads CARETTRGSQNEQFF. The CDR3 DNA follows: TGTGCCAGAGAGACGACCCGGGGATCTCAAAATGAGCAGTTCTTC. The whole variable domain, remainder taken from reference TRBV2 and TRBJ2-1, is EPEVTQTPSHQVTQMGQEVILRCVPISNHLYFYWYRQILGQKVEFLVSFYNNEISEKSEIFDDQFSVERPDGSNFTLKIRSTKLEDSAMYFCARETTRGSQNEQFFGPGTRLTVL.

The chain employs TRBV19 and TRBJ1-2, with D unclear. CDR1 is LNHDA and CDR2 is SQIVND in the germline V gene (reference sequence). This CDR3 region has 13 residues. Trimming shortened V by 0 bases and J by 3 bases, and 5 bases separated the two germline ends. The CDR3 loop reads CASSIEVDYGYTF. CDR3 coding DNA: TGTGCCAGTAGTATAGAGGTTGACTATGGCTACACCTTC.

This CDR3 reads CASSYSGTGNQPQHF. DNA of the CDR3: TGTGCCAGCAGTTACTCCGGGACAGGGAATCAGCCCCAGCATTTT. The chain combines TRBV6-5 with TRBJ1-5, with TRBD1 matching 9 bases. J was trimmed by 4 bases and V by 0 bases; bases with no gene match: 1. This CDR3 comprises 15 residues. Germline V gene data show CDR1 as MNHEY and CDR2 as SVGAGI.

The chain is built from TRBV19 and TRBJ1-5, with 7 bases fitting TRBD1. The CDR3 length is 15 residues. The V gene end was trimmed by 5 bases and the J gene end by 6 bases; junction bases not matched to a gene: 10. Germline-derived CDR1 and CDR2 are LNHDA and SQIVND (reference sequence). The CDR3 DNA reads as TGTGCCAGTAGTGTATTGAGACAGGGACCTCAGCCCCAGCATTTT. This gives the protein CASSVLRQGPQPQHF.

The J gene is TRBJ1-2, the V gene TRBV14; perhaps TRBD1 as D (6 bases). V was pared by 3 bases and J by 6 bases, with 23 bases between. CDR1 is SGHDN and CDR2 is FVKESK in the germline V gene. This CDR3 is built from 17 residues. CDR3 sequence reads: CASSQDTLLGGMNGYTF. CDR3 in DNA: TGTGCCAGCAGCCAGGACACCTTATTAGGGGGGATGAATGGCTACACCTTC.

In this sample, this clonotype turned up many times. The chain has TRBV7-9 and TRBJ2-1; TRBD1 might be the D (6 bases). The CDR3 has 16 amino acids. CDR1 SEHNR and CDR2 FQNEAQ come from the germline V gene (reference sequence). With 4 bases removed from V and 6 bases from J, the gap between germline ends came to 19 bases. CDR3 amino acids: CASSYTTGGWSNEQFF. CDR3 DNA: TGTGCCAGCAGCTACACGACAGGTGGATGGTCCAATGAGCAGTTCTTC.

V and J are TRBV3-1 and TRBJ1-4; D ambiguous. The V gene lost 4 bases and the J gene lost 7 bases, with 13 bases spanning the gap. Per germline, CDR1 LGHDT and CDR2 YNNKEL (reference sequence). The CDR3 spans 14 residues. For the CDR3, the DNA is TGTGCCAGCAGCCGACCCGCGGGCGGTGAAAAACTGTTTTTT. This codes for CASSRPAGGEKLFF.

The chain recombines TRBV20-1 with TRBJ2-1; 11 positions match TRBD2. CDR1 and CDR2 (germline): DFQATT, SNEGSKA (reference sequence). J lost 0 bases, V lost 0 bases, and 19 bases had no gene match. The CDR3 totals 22 residues. CDR3: CSARELTKWASGGPSSYNEQFF. The CDR3 nucleotides are TGCAGTGCTAGAGAGCTTACGAAGTGGGCTAGCGGGGGGCCGAGCTCCTACAATGAGCAGTTCTTC.